The 6 T cell receptor beta chains reported below all come from one sample, sequenced in a study of CD8 T cells in ankylosing spondylitis. TCRdb independently ran MiXCR on the 5' RACE reads; one entry per CDR3 protein. The table lists around 150,000 distinct CDR3 sequences, about an eighth of them singletons, with 4.1% in the top ten. Sequenced sample: blood, either unsorted or a sorted T cell fraction (not recorded which). The source is a female donor with ankylosing spondylitis or in good health (not recorded which).

This clonotype was observed at least ten times. The rearrangement joins TRBV7-2 to TRBJ2-7, with D perhaps TRBD1 (5 bases). With 3 bases removed from V and 3 bases from J, the gap between germline ends came to 9 bases. The germline V gene encodes CDR1 SGHTA and CDR2 FQGNSA. The CDR3 runs to 13 residues. The CDR3 protein is CASSFDSLYEQYF. The CDR3 DNA reads as TGTGCCAGCAGCTTTGACAGTCTCTACGAGCAGTACTTC.

In its sample, this clonotype was seen many times. The chain carries TRBV7-8 and TRBJ1-2; D perhaps matches TRBD1 (6 bases). V was clipped by 5 bases and J by 0 bases, with 13 bases between them. The CDR3 spans 15 residues. Per the germline V gene, CDR1 is SGHVS and CDR2 is FQNEAQ. CDR3 nucleotide sequence: TGTGCCAGCAGCCTTCAGGGGACTCCTAACTATGGCTACACCTTC. It specifies CASSLQGTPNYGYTF.

This clonotype occurred many times. V gene TRBV20-1 combines with J gene TRBJ1-3, with no clear D. Trimming stripped 1 base from V and 3 bases from J, with 1 base between. Germline V gene data show CDR1 as DFQATT and CDR2 as SNEGSKA (reference sequence). The CDR3 contains 11 residues. CDR3 loop: CSARVGNTIYF. The CDR3 bases are TGCAGTGCTAGAGTTGGAAACACCATATATTTT.

This clonotype was seen ten or more times. The rearrangement links TRBV19 to TRBJ1-2; D is uncertain. CDR3 size: 13 residues. Trimming shortened V by 8 bases and J by 5 bases, and 15 bases separated the two germline ends. Germline lookup yields CDR1 LNHDA and CDR2 SQIVND (reference sequence). DNA of the CDR3: TGTGCCAGTTCGTCCAAAGGGTGGTATGGCTACACCTTC. This gives the protein CASSSKGWYGYTF.

V gene TRBV4-1 combines with J gene TRBJ1-1; a possible D gene is TRBD1 (6 bases). There are 13 residues in the CDR3. Per the germline V gene, CDR1 is MGHRA and CDR2 is YSYEKL. The V end lost 7 bases, the J end lost 8 bases, and 17 bases lay between the germline ends. CDR3 DNA: TGCGCCAGCAACCGACATGGGGGGGGCGAAGCTTTCTTT. It yields the protein CASNRHGGGEAFF.

This clonotype was recorded many times. The chain joins TRBV20-1 to TRBJ2-1; 7 nucleotides align to TRBD2. From germline, CDR1 is DFQATT and CDR2 SNEGSKA (reference sequence). Trimming took 2 bases from V and 7 from J; bases not matched to a gene: 11. The CDR3 totals 15 residues. The CDR3 spells CSARLPGGWDNEQFF. The CDR3 DNA reads TGCAGTGCTAGACTCCCCGGGGGGTGGGATAATGAGCAGTTCTTC.